A single sample is the source of the 8 T cell receptor beta chains below, sequenced in a study of chemoradiotherapy in HPV16-positive cancers. Produced via immunoSEQ multiplex PCR; TCRdb's table is partial and in-frame only. The table shows over 2,500 clones, with roughly 86% occurring only once. This specimen was tumor tissue, taken from a patient who underwent chemoradiotherapy. The receptors stem from a human donor with HPV-associated anogenital cancer.

This chain uses TRBV5-1 with TRBJ2-2; D call uncertain. V lost 3 bases to trimming and J lost 1 base, with 4 bases between them. CDR1 is SGHRS, CDR2 YFSETQ, per germline. The CDR3 sequence is 13 residues long. The CDR3 loop reads CASSSGNTGELFF. For the CDR3, the DNA is TGCGCCAGCAGCTCCGGGAACACCGGGGAGCTGTTTTTT.

On this clone itself: At one boundary the junction diverges from the germline segment, which might be a read error. V and J are TRBV18 and TRBJ1-6, with a weak D call TRBD1 (6 bases). CDR3 length: 15 residues. From germline, CDR1 is KGHSH and CDR2 LQKENI. CDR3 nucleotide sequence: TGTGCCAGCTCCCCACGGGAGGGGGTCGATTCACCCCTCCACTTT. Translated, it gives CASSPREGVDSPLHF. Variable domain in full (rest from reference TRBV18 and TRBJ1-6): NAGVMQNPRHLVRRRGQEARLRCSPMKGHSHVYWYRQLPEEGLKFMVYLQKENIIDESGMPKERFSAEFPKEGPSILRIQQVVRGDSAAYFCASSPREGVDSPLHFGNGTRLTVT.

This rearrangement joins TRBV28 to TRBJ2-5; tentatively, D is TRBD1 (6 bases). V lost 3 bases and J 2 bases, leaving 10 bases between the germline ends. Germline values: CDR1 MDHEN, CDR2 SYDVKM. The CDR3 totals 14 residues. CDR3 sequence reads: CASSLVGAQETQYF. The DNA of the CDR3 is TGTGCCAGCAGTTTGGTGGGGGCGCAAGAGACCCAGTACTTC.

V gene TRBV10-3 combines with J gene TRBJ2-3, with D perhaps TRBD1 (5 bases). The CDR3 runs to 11 residues. The germline V gene has CDR1 ENHRY and CDR2 SYGVKD. V dropped 9 bases and J dropped 1 base, with 5 bases sitting between them. This CDR3 reads CAMGRTDTQYF. The CDR3 nucleotides read TGTGCCATGGGGCGCACAGATACGCAGTATTTT.

CDR3 protein: CASSHWSARVSGTYEQYF. As DNA, the CDR3 is TGTGCCAGCAGCCATTGGAGTGCGAGGGTATCAGGAACCTACGAGCAGTACTTC. The V call is TRBV14, the J call TRBJ2-7, with D perhaps matching TRBD2 (5 bases). This CDR3 has 18 residues. Germline CDR1 and CDR2: SGHDN and FVKESK. Trimming left V 3 bases short and J 2 bases short, with 23 bases between. Supplemented by reference TRBV14 and TRBJ2-7, the full variable domain reads EAGVTQFPSHSVIEKGQTVTLRCDPISGHDNLYWYRRVMGKEIKFLLHFVKESKQDESGMPNNRFLAERTGGTYSTLKVQPAELEDSGVYFCASSHWSARVSGTYEQYFGPGTRLTVT.

The chain joins TRBV27 to TRBJ1-2; 12 nucleotides align to TRBD1. Germline trimming cut 8 bases from V and 4 bases from J; bases unmatched to any gene: 5. CDR3 length equals 14 residues. Germline CDR1 is MNHEY and CDR2 is SMNVEV (reference sequence). CDR3 bases: TGTGCCAGCGGGGACAGGGGGCATATCTATGGCTACACCTTC. Its translation: CASGDRGHIYGYTF.

The chain combines TRBV2 with TRBJ1-2, with D maybe TRBD1 (5 bases). The CDR3 spans 13 residues. Germline CDR1 and CDR2: SNHLY and FYNNEI. Trimming left V 2 bases short and J 6 bases short, with 10 bases between. CDR3 nucleotide sequence: TGTGCCAGCAGTGAAAGGCCAGGGCATGGCTACACCTTC. Its translation: CASSERPGHGYTF.

The chain joins TRBV15 to TRBJ2-7; 7 bases agree with TRBD1. This CDR3 has 16 residues. The V and J ends lost 2 bases and 4 bases, in that order; junction bases with no gene match: 11. CDR1 is LNHNV, CDR2 YYDKDF, per germline (reference sequence). CDR3 coding DNA: TGTGCCACCAGCAGACCCCCCCGGACAGGAGCGTACGAGCAGTACTTC. This codes for CATSRPPRTGAYEQYF.